This TCR beta chain was sequenced for a study of cytomegalovirus exposure and HLA in healthy donors. General study findings and limits: As was reported, the classifier diagnosed cytomegalovirus status with high specificity and sensitivity. Sequences of the TCR beta chain were said to predict the HLA-A and HLA-B alleles of most subjects accurately. According to the study, 160 or so TCR beta chains were cytomegalovirus-associated. Fewer than 20,000 TCR beta sequences were associated with HLA alleles at 0.05 false discovery rate in a later analysis.

V shed 0 bases, J shed 1 base, and the junction held 2 bases outside the gene matches. Germline CDR1 reads SEHNR; CDR2 reads FQNEAQ (reference sequence). CDR3 length: 15 amino acids. Of note for this clone: Antigen unknown.

With 60 Vbeta and 13 Jbeta primers, the PCR was carried out. The method was immunoSEQ multiplex PCR; TCRdb's version includes in-frame clones alone and lacks a portion of them. The table for this sample gives about 200,000 clones. This rearrangement joins TRBV7-9 to TRBJ2-5; 7 bases match TRBD1. The source of this sequence is a girl aged 2-10 years in good health and CMV-seropositive. Material for sequencing was PBMCs. The CDR3 reads CASSLAWDSQETQYF. In DNA, the CDR3 is TGTGCCAGCAGCTTAGCCTGGGACAGCCAAGAGACCCAGTACTTC.